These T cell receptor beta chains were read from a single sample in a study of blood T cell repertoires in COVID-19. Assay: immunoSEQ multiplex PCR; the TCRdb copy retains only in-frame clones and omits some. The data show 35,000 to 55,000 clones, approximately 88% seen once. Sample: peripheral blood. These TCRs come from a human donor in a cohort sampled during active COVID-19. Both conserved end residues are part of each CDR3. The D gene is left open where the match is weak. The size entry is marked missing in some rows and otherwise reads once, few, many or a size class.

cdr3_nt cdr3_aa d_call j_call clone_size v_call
TGTGCCAGCAGCCAAGAACCTAGCGGGAGCACAGATACGCAGTATTTT CASSQEPSGSTDTQYF TRBD2 TRBJ2-3 . TRBV4-2
TGTGCCAGCAGCCCACTACAAGGGGACCAAGAGACCCAGTACTTC CASSPLQGDQETQYF . TRBJ2-5 . TRBV6-5
TGCAGCGTCGCTGCCGGGGGGAACGCATATGGCTACACCTTC CSVAAGGNAYGYTF . TRBJ1-2 . TRBV29-1
TGCAGCGCCCGACAGGGGGTAGAGACCCAGTACTTC CSARQGVETQYF TRBD1 TRBJ2-5 . TRBV29-1
TGTGCCAGCAGTGAAGGGAGAACAGGGCCCTTATTTTTC CASSEGRTGPLFF . TRBJ1-2 . TRBV25-1
TGTGCCAGCAGTACCGGGCGGGGGAATCAGCCCCAGCATTTT CASSTGRGNQPQHF . TRBJ1-5 few TRBV6-5
TGCGCCACCTCGACCGGGACAGGGGGGTCACCCCTCCACTTT CATSTGTGGSPLHF TRBD1 TRBJ1-6 . TRBV5-1
TGCGCCAGCAGCCAAGGCGTAAATGAAAAACTGTTTTTT CASSQGVNEKLFF . TRBJ1-4 . TRBV4-3
TGTGCCAGCAGCACCCTCTGGAGCGGCGACTATGGCTACACCTTC CASSTLWSGDYGYTF . TRBJ1-2 once TRBV7-2
TGTGCCAGCAGTGAAATTGGGGGGGGCTTTACAGATACGCAGTATTTT CASSEIGGGFTDTQYF . TRBJ2-3 . TRBV6-1
TGTGCCAGTATACCCGGGACTAGTTCTGTCTCCTGGTGCACAGATACGCAGTATTTT CASIPGTSSVSWCTDTQYF TRBD2 TRBJ2-3 . TRBV28
TGTGCCAGCAGTGACGGAGGGGGCGCAGATACGCAGTATTTT CASSDGGGADTQYF . TRBJ2-3 . TRBV6-1
TGTGCCAGCAGTATACGAGGGAGTGGGGGCCCCTCGGAGACCCAGTACTTC CASSIRGSGGPSETQYF . TRBJ2-5 . TRBV6-2/TRBV6-3
TGTGCCAGCAGTACCAGGGTTTTCTATGGCTACACCTTC CASSTRVFYGYTF . TRBJ1-2 . TRBV28
TGTGCCAGCAGTTTCGGCGGGAGGGCAGATACGCAGTATTTT CASSFGGRADTQYF TRBD2 TRBJ2-3 . TRBV28
TGCGCCAGCAGCTTGGACGGGACAGGGACCGGCTACACCTTC CASSLDGTGTGYTF TRBD1 TRBJ1-2 . TRBV5-1
TGTGCCAGCAGTCGGGACATCGGTGGAGCCGTCCTGACTTTC CASSRDIGGAVLTF . TRBJ2-6 . TRBV6-5
TGTGCCAGCAGCTTAGGCAGTGGAGATACGCAGTATTTT CASSLGSGDTQYF . TRBJ2-3 . TRBV7-6
TGTGCCACCAGCAGAGTCTTCGGAGAGGAGGCTTTCTTT CATSRVFGEEAFF . TRBJ1-1 . TRBV15
TGCGCCAGCAGCTCCAAGCTGGACTCCATGAACACTGAAGCTTTCTTT CASSSKLDSMNTEAFF . TRBJ1-1 . TRBV5-1
TGTGCCAGCAGCCCGGTGGACAGATCGAACACTGAAGCTTTCTTT CASSPVDRSNTEAFF . TRBJ1-1 . TRBV3-1/TRBV3-2
TGCGCCAGCAGCTTGGATCCGCGCCGGGGCAGGGGATCGTCCGAGCAGTACTTC CASSLDPRRGRGSSEQYF . TRBJ2-7 . TRBV5-1
TGTGCCAGCAGCCCAACGACTGTGAACACTGAAGCTTTCTTT CASSPTTVNTEAFF . TRBJ1-1 once TRBV5-4
TGTGCCAGCAGTTTATCGAGTGTTACTAGCGGGATTGATGAGCAGTTCTTC CASSLSSVTSGIDEQFF TRBD2 TRBJ2-1 once TRBV27
TGTGCCAGCAGTTTCCTCTCAGGAACAGATACGCAGTATTTT CASSFLSGTDTQYF . TRBJ2-3 . TRBV28
TGTGCCAGCAGCCCCGGGGGGAACACTGAAGCTTTCTTT CASSPGGNTEAFF . TRBJ1-1 . TRBV12-3/TRBV12-4
TGTGCCATCAGTGGCACACAAGCGGGGGGGAACACTGAAGCTTTCTTT CAISGTQAGGNTEAFF . TRBJ1-1 . TRBV10-3
TGTGCCAGCAGCCACGGGACAGTCTATGAAGCTTTCTTT CASSHGTVYEAFF TRBD1 TRBJ1-1 once TRBV3-1/TRBV3-2
TGTGCCAGCGCCCGTAGCGGGAGGGATTACAATGAGCAGTTCTTC CASARSGRDYNEQFF TRBD2 TRBJ2-1 . TRBV7-2
TGTGCCAGCAGCGTAGGGGGGCTCTCTGGAAACACCATATATTTT CASSVGGLSGNTIYF . TRBJ1-3 . TRBV9
TGTGCCAGCAGCTCCCTTTACGAGCAGTACTTC CASSSLYEQYF . TRBJ2-7 . TRBV11-2
TGTGCCAGCAGCCCCCGGGAGGCGGACGCAGATACGCAGTATTTT CASSPREADADTQYF TRBD2 TRBJ2-3 . TRBV3-1/TRBV3-2
TGTGCCAGCAGTTACCGACCCCGTGGACAGGACTCTGAAGCTTTCTTT CASSYRPRGQDSEAFF TRBD1 TRBJ1-1 . TRBV6-2/TRBV6-3
TGTGCCAGCAGCCTAAGGACTAGCGGGGGGACAGATACGCAGTATTTT CASSLRTSGGTDTQYF TRBD2 TRBJ2-3 . TRBV3-1/TRBV3-2
TGTGCCACCAGTGATATTATTGAGGGGGCGAGAAGGTCGAGCGGGGAGCTGTTTTTT CATSDIIEGARRSSGELFF TRBD1 TRBJ2-2 . TRBV24-1
TGTGCCAGCAGTGCGGACAGGAGGGCAGCTTTCTTT CASSADRRAAFF TRBD1 TRBJ1-1 . TRBV2
TGTGCCAGTAGTACTGCGCAGGGGAAAATAGCTTTCTTT CASSTAQGKIAFF . TRBJ1-1 . TRBV19
TGCGCCAGCAGCACTTCAAGACAGGGGGGTTACGAAAAACTGTTTTTT CASSTSRQGGYEKLFF TRBD1 TRBJ1-4 . TRBV5-1